This TCR beta chain was retrieved from a study of CD8 T cells in ankylosing spondylitis. General observations from the study: The disease-linked clones had a CD8+ phenotype and low blood frequencies. A number of the motif variants had already been described in reactive arthritis synovial fluid and blood. A TCR beta motif made of about eight highly homologous variants seemed typical of ankylosing spondylitis blood.

One entry per CDR3 protein results from TCRdb running MiXCR on the 5' RACE reads. The sample records around 540,000 distinct CDR3 sequences, about 12% being singletons. Germline V gives CDR1 SGHNT, CDR2 YENEEA. This CDR3 has 15 amino acids. V was pared by 5 bases and J by 11 bases, with 24 bases between. Comment on this clonotype: The antigen is undetermined.

The material sequenced was blood, either unsorted or a sorted T cell fraction (not recorded which). The receptor was isolated from a male donor with ankylosing spondylitis. This sequence joins TRBV11-3 and TRBJ1-1; D possibly corresponds to TRBD1 (6 bases). The CDR3 here is CASSTHRESLVVAFF. The DNA for the CDR3 is TGTGCCAGCAGCACGCACAGGGAGTCGTTGGTCGTTGCTTTCTTT.